Shown below are 13 T cell receptor beta chains from a single sample sequenced in a study of T-cell memory formation after mild COVID-19. TCRdb analysed the 5' RACE reads with MiXCR anew, one entry per CDR3 protein. Of under 450,000 distinct CDR3 sequences in the sample, more than 20% are singletons; the top ten hold less than 15%. The material sequenced was PBMCs or a T cell subset sorted from them (not recorded which). These receptors all stem from an adult woman who had mild COVID-19 (a few samples of this study predate the infection). Cell type and time point are not known.

This chain uses TRBV30 with TRBJ2-3; D uncertain. From germline, CDR1 is GTSNPN and CDR2 SVGIG (reference sequence). The CDR3 consists of 13 residues. The germline V and J ends were trimmed by 0 bases and 4 bases, with 8 bases remaining between them. The CDR3: CAWSVTGPDTQYF. The CDR3 nucleotides are TGTGCCTGGAGTGTAACGGGCCCAGATACGCAGTATTTT.

The CDR3 here is CASSPIGLAGGESETQYF. Here the CDR3 DNA reads TGTGCCAGCAGTCCTATAGGACTAGCGGGAGGGGAGTCGGAGACCCAGTACTTC. The chain is built from TRBV27 and TRBJ2-5, with 15 positions matching TRBD2. The CDR3 spans 18 residues. Germline V gene lookup returns CDR1 MNHEY and CDR2 SMNVEV (reference sequence). The V segment lost 5 bases and the J segment 5 bases; nucleotides outside the gene matches: 12.

This clonotype was counted only a few times. This sequence joins TRBV19 and TRBJ1-2; D is uncertain. The V and J ends lost 2 bases and 6 bases respectively, with 10 bases between them. Germline V CDR1 and CDR2: LNHDA, SQIVND (reference sequence). The CDR3 has 13 amino acids. The CDR3 here is CASSISPGDGYTF. In DNA form, the CDR3 reads TGTGCCAGTAGTATATCGCCCGGGGATGGCTACACCTTC.

This clonotype was seen more than once but under ten times. The chain joins TRBV7-6 to TRBJ1-1; a weak D match, TRBD1 (5 bases). Germline V gene data show CDR1 as SGHVS and CDR2 as FNYEAQ. This CDR3 region has 15 residues. V was shortened by 2 bases and J by 8 bases, with 18 bases between the two germline ends. CDR3 protein: CASSLYGTGVDEAFF. The DNA of the CDR3 is TGTGCCAGCAGCTTATATGGGACCGGGGTGGACGAAGCTTTCTTT.

This clonotype appeared a few times. The chain recombines TRBV12-3 or TRBV12-4 with TRBJ2-2; D is possibly TRBD2 (6 bases). V lost 7 bases, J lost 7 bases, and 19 bases lay in between. This CDR3 spans 15 amino acids. CDR3 sequence (DNA): TGTGCCAGCACCTTGACTTCGGGGGTCGGCGGGGAGCTGTTTTTT. This gives the protein CASTLTSGVGGELFF.

Only a few counts were recorded for this clonotype. The chain joins TRBV10-3 to TRBJ2-1, with D perhaps TRBD1 or TRBD2 (6 bases each). Germline assignment: CDR1 ENHRY and CDR2 SYGVKD. Deletions cut 2 bases from V and 6 bases from J, with 11 bases between. The CDR3 extends over 14 amino acids. The CDR3 DNA follows: TGTGCCATCAGTGAGGAGAAGGGGGGCAATGAGCAGTTCTTC. Its protein is CAISEEKGGNEQFF.

The chain links TRBV5-1 to TRBJ2-1, with 8 bases fitting TRBD2. The CDR3 is 15 residues long. Germline V CDR1 and CDR2: SGHRS, YFSETQ. The V segment lost 2 bases and the J segment 5 bases; nucleotides outside the gene matches: 6. CDR3 in amino acids: CASSLGRGVNNEQFF. The CDR3 DNA reads as TGCGCCAGCAGCTTAGGGCGGGGGGTAAACAATGAGCAGTTCTTC.

The chain couples TRBV20-1 to TRBJ2-3, with D perhaps matching TRBD1 or TRBD2 (5 bases each). CDR1 is DFQATT, CDR2 SNEGSKA, per germline (reference sequence). The CDR3 is 14 residues long. Trimming cost V 4 bases and J 10 bases, with 21 bases left between them. CDR3 protein: CSAMGEWGKVPQYF. CDR3 DNA: TGCAGTGCTATGGGGGAATGGGGAAAGGTTCCGCAGTATTTT.

There are a few counts of this clonotype. The chain combines TRBV28 with TRBJ2-7, with D perhaps TRBD1 (5 bases). V lost 3 bases, J lost 1 base, and 13 bases lay in between. Germline loops: CDR1 MDHEN, CDR2 SYDVKM. This CDR3 is built from 15 residues. The CDR3, as DNA: TGTGCCAGCAGTTTCTCCTTCCAGGGTTCCTACGAGCAGTACTTC. It yields the protein CASSFSFQGSYEQYF.

The CDR3 protein is CSARDRVREYEQYF. For the CDR3, the DNA is TGCAGTGCTAGAGATCGGGTCAGGGAATACGAGCAGTACTTC. The rearrangement joins TRBV20-1 to TRBJ2-7; D is possibly TRBD1 (5 bases). The V gene lost 0 bases and the J gene lost 4 bases, with 13 bases spanning the gap. The CDR3 has 14 residues. Looked up from germline, CDR1 is DFQATT and CDR2 is SNEGSKA (reference sequence).

This clonotype was observed a few times. The chain employs TRBV20-1 and TRBJ2-5; 8 nucleotides agree with TRBD2. With V trimmed by 3 bases and J by 4 bases, 10 bases remained unmatched. The CDR3 extends over 15 amino acids. Germline CDR1 is DFQATT and CDR2 is SNEGSKA (reference sequence). DNA for the CDR3: TGCAGTGCTAGTCGCAGCGGGGGTTTGGTAGAGACCCAGTACTTC. Translation gives CSASRSGGLVETQYF.

A few counts support this clonotype. The chain has TRBV12-3 or TRBV12-4 and TRBJ1-2; a weak D match, TRBD1 (6 bases). V lost 6 bases and J 7 bases, leaving 12 bases between the germline ends. This CDR3 spans 12 amino acids. This CDR3 is CASRGTGLGYTF. The CDR3 coding sequence is TGTGCCAGCAGGGGAACAGGGCTTGGCTACACCTTC.

This clonotype has just a few counts. This sequence joins TRBV15 and TRBJ2-5; 10 bases are shared with TRBD2. The germline V gene has CDR1 LNHNV and CDR2 YYDKDF (reference sequence). The CDR3 has 16 residues. V shed 1 base, J shed 4 bases, and the junction held 6 bases outside the gene matches. The CDR3 coding sequence is TGTGCCACCAGCAGAGGTGGGACTAGCGAGGGAGAGACCCAGTACTTC. It yields the protein CATSRGGTSEGETQYF.